The 20 T cell receptor beta chains given below trace back to one sample, sequenced in a study of radiotherapy plus CTLA-4 blockade in lung cancer. Some clones are missing from TCRdb's copy, which holds only in-frame ones; the method was immunoSEQ multiplex PCR. The table records roughly 120,000 clones, about four fifths of them present only once. Source: peripheral blood, taken from a patient treated with radiotherapy plus ipilimumab. The receptors were sampled from a human donor with non-small cell lung cancer who had a partial response to radiotherapy plus ipilimumab.

A single count supports this clone. This rearrangement joins TRBV5-1 to TRBJ1-1; TRBD1 might be the D (5 bases). Germline CDR1 reads SGHRS; CDR2 reads YFSETQ. The V end lost 0 bases, the J end lost 0 bases, and 12 bases lay between the germline ends. This CDR3 contains 16 residues. In nucleotides, the CDR3 is TGCGCCAGCAGCTTGGTTAGCGGGGGACTGAACACTGAAGCTTTCTTT. Encoded protein: CASSLVSGGLNTEAFF.

The chain combines TRBV7-3 with TRBJ2-1, with 7 bases identical to TRBD2. Per germline, CDR1 SGHTA and CDR2 FQGTGA. The CDR3 is 13 amino acids. The J segment lost 8 bases and the V segment lost 2 bases, leaving 3 bases of the junction unmatched. The CDR3 bases are TGTGCCAGCAGCTTAGCGGGAGTTGATGAGCAGTTCTTC. This gives the protein CASSLAGVDEQFF.

This chain uses TRBV6-4 with TRBJ2-1, with 11 nucleotides matching TRBD2. Germline CDR1 and CDR2: MRHNA and SNTAGT. V was clipped by 6 bases and J by 6 bases; unmatched bases: 1. This CDR3 is 13 amino acids long. The CDR3 loop reads CASSTSGSNEQFF. CDR3 coding DNA: TGTGCCAGCAGCACTAGCGGGAGCAATGAGCAGTTCTTC.

The chain recombines TRBV15 with TRBJ2-4; a weak D match, TRBD2 (6 bases). This CDR3 is built from 15 residues. The germline CDR1 and CDR2 sequences are LNHNV and YYDKDF (reference sequence). V was shortened by 4 bases and J by 4 bases, with 14 bases between the two germline ends. The DNA of the CDR3 is TGTGCCACCAGCAATGGAGGGACCATTAAAAACATTCAGTACTTC. Translating gives CATSNGGTIKNIQYF.

The chain uses TRBV28 and TRBJ2-7; 10 positions match TRBD1. This CDR3 has 13 amino acids. CDR1 and CDR2 from the germline V gene are MDHEN and SYDVKM. V lost 9 bases and J lost 7; bases outside the gene matches: 9. The CDR3 sequence is CARPSDRGREQYV. The CDR3, as DNA: TGTGCCAGACCTTCTGACAGGGGGCGTGAGCAGTACGTC.

This chain joins TRBV28 and TRBJ2-7; D perhaps matches TRBD1 (7 bases). This CDR3 comprises 15 residues. Trimming removed 6 bases at V and 0 bases at J, with 15 bases between. Germline CDR1 MDHEN, CDR2 SYDVKM. The CDR3 protein is CASSPYRGGSYEQYF. CDR3 sequence (DNA): TGTGCCAGCAGCCCGTACAGGGGAGGCTCCTACGAGCAGTACTTC.

V gene TRBV28 combines with J gene TRBJ1-1; 7 bases line up with TRBD1. This CDR3 has 13 amino acids. Germline CDR1 MDHEN, CDR2 SYDVKM. The J segment lost 4 bases and the V segment lost 6 bases, leaving 5 bases of the junction unmatched. CDR3 sequence: CASRAQGITEAFF. CDR3 in DNA: TGTGCCAGCAGAGCACAGGGGATCACTGAAGCTTTCTTT.

This chain joins TRBV5-1 and TRBJ2-5; TRBD1 matches at 7 bases. The germline gives CDR1 SGHRS, CDR2 YFSETQ. This CDR3 comprises 15 residues. The V segment lost 5 bases and the J segment 2 bases; nucleotides outside the gene matches: 9. The CDR3 protein is CASSQGDYGQETQYF. DNA for the CDR3: TGCGCCAGCAGTCAGGGGGATTACGGGCAAGAGACCCAGTACTTC.

The chain has TRBV11-2 and TRBJ2-7, with D uncertain. The germline V and J ends were trimmed by 0 bases and 3 bases, with 6 bases remaining between them. Germline loops: CDR1 SGHAT, CDR2 FQNNGV. This CDR3 comprises 13 residues. CDR3 sequence reads: CASSLESSYEQYF. As DNA, the CDR3 is TGTGCCAGCAGCTTAGAGTCTAGCTACGAGCAGTACTTC.

The chain carries TRBV7-9 and TRBJ2-5; tentative D call: TRBD1 (6 bases). The CDR3 consists of 18 residues. The V end lost 3 bases, the J end lost 1 base, and 21 bases lay between the germline ends. Germline V gene lookup returns CDR1 SEHNR and CDR2 FQNEAQ (reference sequence). CDR3 loop: CASSFLLGATLIQETQYF. The CDR3 DNA is TGTGCCAGCAGCTTTTTGTTGGGGGCAACGTTGATCCAAGAGACCCAGTACTTC.

This sequence joins TRBV12-5 and TRBJ2-5; 8 nucleotides align to TRBD1. With 0 bases clipped from V and 4 bases from J, the junction kept 10 bases outside the gene matches. Germline lookup yields CDR1 LGHNT and CDR2 FRNRAP. The CDR3 has 17 amino acids. CDR3 region: CASGLVLLGQGAETQYF. DNA of the CDR3: TGTGCTAGTGGTTTGGTACTCCTCGGACAGGGAGCAGAGACCCAGTACTTC. Drawing the rest from reference TRBV12-5 and TRBJ2-5, the complete variable domain is DARVTQTPRHKVTEMGQEVTMRCQPILGHNTVFWYRQTMMQGLELLAYFRNRAPLDDSGMPKDRFSAEMPDATLATLKIQPSEPRDSAVYFCASGLVLLGQGAETQYFGPGTRLLVL.

The V call is TRBV5-1, the J call TRBJ2-1; 9 positions match TRBD1. The CDR3 has 19 residues. From germline, CDR1 is SGHRS and CDR2 YFSETQ. The trim removed 2 bases at V and 0 bases at J, leaving 12 bases unmatched. The CDR3 region has the DNA TGCGCCAGCAGCTTAGGGGGACAGGGAGTTGCCCCCTCCTACAATGAGCAGTTCTTC. Translation gives CASSLGGQGVAPSYNEQFF.

The V call is TRBV5-1, the J call TRBJ2-2; 11 positions agree with TRBD2. Trimming at V came to 5 bases and at J to 1 base, leaving 1 base not matched to a gene. The CDR3 has 15 residues. Germline loops: CDR1 SGHRS, CDR2 YFSETQ. The CDR3 reads CASRGLAENTGELFF. CDR3 bases: TGCGCCAGCAGGGGACTAGCGGAGAACACCGGGGAGCTGTTTTTT.

The J gene is TRBJ2-1, the V gene TRBV4-1; 10 bases line up with TRBD2. This CDR3 has 16 residues. With 2 bases clipped from V and 9 bases from J, the junction kept 10 bases outside the gene matches. The V gene's germline CDR1 is MGHRA and CDR2 YSYEKL. CDR3 sequence: CASSQRLAGYFGEQFF. For the CDR3, the DNA is TGCGCCAGCAGCCAAAGACTAGCGGGTTATTTTGGTGAGCAGTTCTTC.

The J gene is TRBJ2-1, the V gene TRBV6-6, with TRBD2 matching over 8 bases. Germline V lookup: CDR1 MNHNY, CDR2 SVGAGI (reference sequence). J was trimmed by 5 bases and V by 8 bases; bases with no gene match: 8. This CDR3 region has 14 residues. CDR3 nucleotide sequence: TGTGCCAGCCGCGCGGTAGCGGGGAACAATGAGCAGTTCTTC. Amino acids: CASRAVAGNNEQFF.

The genes are TRBV9 and TRBJ2-5, with 12 nucleotides matching TRBD2. Germline-derived CDR1 and CDR2 are SGDLS and YYNGEE. This CDR3 has 18 residues. V was pared by 6 bases and J by 5 bases, with 17 bases of the junction left unmatched. In DNA, the CDR3 is TGTGCCAGCACCCGGGGGGGGCTAGCGGGAGGGGTAGGGGAGACCCAGTACTTC. It is translated as CASTRGGLAGGVGETQYF.

The chain joins TRBV7-9 to TRBJ2-3; 12 positions agree with TRBD2. The germline CDR1 and CDR2 sequences are SEHNR and FQNEAQ (reference sequence). V lost 4 bases, J lost 3 bases, and 2 bases stayed unmatched. CDR3 size: 15 residues. The CDR3 DNA reads as TGTGCCAGCAGCTCAACTAGCGGGAGGACAGATACGCAGTATTTT. This codes for CASSSTSGRTDTQYF.

The chain joins TRBV5-1 to TRBJ2-5; D is possibly TRBD2 (6 bases). The tail of the sequence fits TRBJ2-7 better, so the J call may be wrong. The CDR3 loop spans 15 amino acids. Germline CDR1 SGHRS, CDR2 YFSETQ. Here the CDR3 DNA reads TGCGCCAGCAGCAAAGGGACTGAGTCATCTGACGAGCAGTACTTC. As protein: CASSKGTESSDEQYF.

This clone was observed a handful of times. The chain couples TRBV9 to TRBJ2-3, with 11 nucleotides matching TRBD2. V gave up 3 bases and J gave up 6 bases; unmatched junction bases: 9. The germline V gene has CDR1 SGDLS and CDR2 YYNGEE. The CDR3 consists of 16 residues. The CDR3 nucleotides are TGTGCCAGCAGCGAGGATAGGGCTAGCGGGGGGGATACGCAGTATTTT. As protein: CASSEDRASGGDTQYF.

This chain connects TRBV13 to TRBJ2-1, with a possible D match to TRBD2 (5 bases). Germline-derived CDR1 and CDR2 are PRHDT and FYEKMQ (reference sequence). The CDR3 is made up of 14 amino acids. The V end lost 5 bases, the J end lost 9 bases, and 17 bases lay between the germline ends. The CDR3 coding sequence is TGTGCCAGCAGCGCACTAAGCGGTGGGATTGAGCAGTTCTTC. It specifies CASSALSGGIEQFF.